A selection of T cell receptor beta chains follows, all from one sample in a study of shared clonotypes between healthy human individuals. Method: immunoSEQ multiplex PCR; TCRdb's copy keeps in-frame clones and lacks some. The sample holds 2.3 million or so clones, just over 90% seen once. Sequencing input: naive CD4+ T cells from PBMCs. The source of these receptors is a man aged 18 to 29 in good health. Some clones in this sample may be carry-over from other donors' samples. CDR3s include the opening cysteine and the closing phenylalanine or tryptophan. D genes are given only for firm matches. The listing skips clone size in some rows; elsewhere it reads once, few, many or a size class.

TGTGCCAGCTCACGGGGGCAGACACAAGAGACCCAGTACTTC | CASSRGQTQETQYF | 14 | . | . | TRBJ2-5 | TRBV18
TGTGCCAGCAGCTTAGGGGGCGGGATCGCCACGGATACGCAGTATTTT | CASSLGGGIATDTQYF | 16 | once | . | TRBJ2-3 | TRBV7-2
TGCAGCGTTGGGGGACAGGGGTTCCACGAGCAGTACTTC | CSVGGQGFHEQYF | 13 | . | TRBD1 | TRBJ2-7 | TRBV29-1
TGTGCCAGCAGCTTCGACTGGGACTCTGGAAACACCATATATTTT | CASSFDWDSGNTIYF | 15 | . | . | TRBJ1-3 | TRBV5-5
TGTGCCAGCAGCTGGACGGGATATGGCTACACCTTC | CASSWTGYGYTF | 12 | . | . | TRBJ1-2 | TRBV5-6
TGCGCCAGCAGTGCGGGGGCTAATGAAAAACTGTTTTTT | CASSAGANEKLFF | 13 | . | . | TRBJ1-4 | TRBV10-2
TGTGCCAGCAGTTTATTAGGGGCGGGCTCCTACAATGAGCAGTTCTTC | CASSLLGAGSYNEQFF | 16 | . | . | TRBJ2-1 | TRBV27
TGTGCCAGCAGCGTACGAACACGGCCTCTCTCTGGGGCCAACGTCCTGACTTTC | CASSVRTRPLSGANVLTF | 18 | once | . | TRBJ2-6 | TRBV9
TGTGCCAGCGGAGGACAGGGAAGCCTCGCCGGGGAGCTGTTTTTT | CASGGQGSLAGELFF | 15 | . | TRBD1 | TRBJ2-2 | TRBV6-6
TGTGCCAGCAGCCGGACTAGCGCCACCTACGAGCAGTACTTC | CASSRTSATYEQYF | 14 | . | TRBD2 | TRBJ2-7 | TRBV6-5
TGTGCCAGCTCACCATGGGGAGATGGCTACACCTTC | CASSPWGDGYTF | 12 | . | . | TRBJ1-2 | TRBV18
TGTGCCAGCAGTCCACTTGGAGCAGGGGGCAAAACTCAGGAGCAGTTCTTC | CASSPLGAGGKTQEQFF | 17 | . | TRBD1 | TRBJ2-1 | TRBV28
TGTGCCAGCAGCCCTTCCTTAGCGGGAGGCGGCAATGAGCAGTTCTTC | CASSPSLAGGGNEQFF | 16 | . | TRBD2 | TRBJ2-1 | TRBV28
TGTGCCAGTTCTGACAGGGGGACTGAAGCTTTCTTT | CASSDRGTEAFF | 12 | . | TRBD1 | TRBJ1-1 | TRBV6-1
TGCGCCAGCAGATACGTGGAGGAGGCCGGGGAGCTGTTTTTT | CASRYVEEAGELFF | 14 | once | . | TRBJ2-2 | TRBV4-3
TGTGCCAGCAGAGGACAGGGAAACACTGAAGCTTTCTTT | CASRGQGNTEAFF | 13 | . | TRBD1 | TRBJ1-1 | TRBV25-1
TGTGCCAGCAGTCAAAGGAGGAATTCACCCCTCCACTTT | CASSQRRNSPLHF | 13 | . | . | TRBJ1-6 | TRBV6-5
TGCGCCAGCAGCCCGCAGGGAACAGATACGCAGTATTTT | CASSPQGTDTQYF | 13 | . | . | TRBJ2-3 | TRBV4-1
TGTGCCGTAAGGGAGGGAGTTGTGAACACTGAAGCTTTCTTT | CAVREGVVNTEAFF | 14 | . | . | TRBJ1-1 | TRBV10-3
TGTGCCAGCAATAGGGATGCAACTAATGAAAAACTGTTTTTT | CASNRDATNEKLFF | 14 | once | . | TRBJ1-4 | TRBV6-6
TGTGCCAGCAGCTTAGGACTAGCGGGACGAGATACGCAGTATTTT | CASSLGLAGRDTQYF | 15 | . | TRBD2 | TRBJ2-3 | TRBV7-3